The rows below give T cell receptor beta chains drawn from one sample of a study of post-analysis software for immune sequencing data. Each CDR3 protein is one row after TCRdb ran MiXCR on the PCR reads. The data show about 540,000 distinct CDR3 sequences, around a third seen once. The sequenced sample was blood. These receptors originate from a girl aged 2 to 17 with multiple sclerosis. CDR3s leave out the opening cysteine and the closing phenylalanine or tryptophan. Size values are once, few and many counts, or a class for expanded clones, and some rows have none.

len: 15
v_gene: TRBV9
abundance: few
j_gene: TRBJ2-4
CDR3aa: ASSVATEGASKNIQY

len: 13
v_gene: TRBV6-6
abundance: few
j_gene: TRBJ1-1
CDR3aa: ASSYPQGVSTEAF

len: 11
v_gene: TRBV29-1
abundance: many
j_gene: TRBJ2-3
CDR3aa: SVTGSSADTQY

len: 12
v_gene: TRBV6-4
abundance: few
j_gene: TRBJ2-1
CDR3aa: ASSDSLRRNEQF

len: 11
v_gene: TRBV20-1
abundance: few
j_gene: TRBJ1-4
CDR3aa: SALTGGSEKLF

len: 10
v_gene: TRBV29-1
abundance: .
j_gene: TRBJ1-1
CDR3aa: SVGGEGTEAF

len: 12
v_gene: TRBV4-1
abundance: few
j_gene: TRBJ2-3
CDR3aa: ASSTTPGTDTQY

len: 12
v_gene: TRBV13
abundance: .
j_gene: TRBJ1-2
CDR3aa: ASSLGLSNYGYT

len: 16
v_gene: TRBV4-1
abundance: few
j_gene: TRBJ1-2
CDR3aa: ASSQVVLGQRANYGYT

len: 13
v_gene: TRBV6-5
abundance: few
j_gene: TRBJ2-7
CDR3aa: ASSPGTSRVYEQY

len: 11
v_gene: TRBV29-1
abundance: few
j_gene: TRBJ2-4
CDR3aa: SVSVTGINIQY

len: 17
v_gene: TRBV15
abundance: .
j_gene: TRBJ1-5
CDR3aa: ATSRVRDRAGISNQPQH

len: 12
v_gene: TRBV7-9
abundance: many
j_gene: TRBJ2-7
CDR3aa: ASSFSGSSYEQY

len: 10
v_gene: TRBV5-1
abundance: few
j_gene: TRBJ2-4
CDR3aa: ASSFHGDIQY

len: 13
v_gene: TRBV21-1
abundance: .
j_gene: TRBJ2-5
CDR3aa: ASSPRWSGEETQY

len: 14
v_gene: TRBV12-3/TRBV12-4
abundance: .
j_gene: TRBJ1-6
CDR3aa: ASSFWHNSYNSPLH

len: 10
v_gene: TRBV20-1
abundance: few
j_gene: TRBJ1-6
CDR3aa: SALEGGSPLH

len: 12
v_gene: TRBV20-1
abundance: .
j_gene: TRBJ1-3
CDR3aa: SASRDSTGNTIY

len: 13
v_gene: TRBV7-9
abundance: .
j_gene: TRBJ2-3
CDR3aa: ASSPPGSGSDTQY

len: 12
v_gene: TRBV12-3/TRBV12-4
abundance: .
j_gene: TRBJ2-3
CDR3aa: ASSLTRLTDTQY

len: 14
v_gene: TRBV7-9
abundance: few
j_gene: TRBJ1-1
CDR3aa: ASSFILRGVDTEAF

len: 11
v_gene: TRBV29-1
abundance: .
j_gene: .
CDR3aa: SFGTSVRGTQY

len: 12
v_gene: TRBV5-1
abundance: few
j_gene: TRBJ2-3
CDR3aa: ASRLQGGTDTQY

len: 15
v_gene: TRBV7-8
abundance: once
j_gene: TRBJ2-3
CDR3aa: ASSLALGQGSTDTQY

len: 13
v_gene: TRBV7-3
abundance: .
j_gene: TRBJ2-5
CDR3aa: ASSKNSGGSATQY

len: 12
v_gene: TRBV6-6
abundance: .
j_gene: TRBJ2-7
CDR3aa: ASRVTGSSYEQY

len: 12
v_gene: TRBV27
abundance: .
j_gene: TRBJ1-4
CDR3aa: ASSLTGATEKLF

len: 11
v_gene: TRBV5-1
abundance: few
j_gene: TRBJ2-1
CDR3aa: ASSLVLGNEQF

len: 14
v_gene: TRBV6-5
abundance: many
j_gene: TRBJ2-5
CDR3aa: ASSYSIVGASETQY

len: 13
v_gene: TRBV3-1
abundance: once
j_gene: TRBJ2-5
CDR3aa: ASSQGQRSQETQY

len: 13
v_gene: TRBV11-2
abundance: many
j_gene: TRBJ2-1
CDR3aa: ASSRIGGRVNEQF

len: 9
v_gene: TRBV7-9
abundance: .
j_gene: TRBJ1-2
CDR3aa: ASTGGGGYT

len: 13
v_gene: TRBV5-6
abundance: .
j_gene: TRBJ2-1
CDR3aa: ASSQDRTTYNEQF

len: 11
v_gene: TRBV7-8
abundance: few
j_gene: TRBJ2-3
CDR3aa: ASFLTHADTQY

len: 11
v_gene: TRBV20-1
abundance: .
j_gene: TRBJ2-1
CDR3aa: SAGTSGNNEQF

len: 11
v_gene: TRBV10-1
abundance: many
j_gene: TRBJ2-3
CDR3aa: ASSGLAGDTQY

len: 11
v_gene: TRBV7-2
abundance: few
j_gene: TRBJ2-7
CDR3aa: ASSTTARYEQY

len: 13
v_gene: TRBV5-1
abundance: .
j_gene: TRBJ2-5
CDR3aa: ASSLSKGAGETQY

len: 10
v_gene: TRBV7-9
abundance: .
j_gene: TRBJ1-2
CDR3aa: ASSWTNYGYT

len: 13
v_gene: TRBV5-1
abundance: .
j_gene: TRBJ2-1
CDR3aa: ASSLESGDYNEQF

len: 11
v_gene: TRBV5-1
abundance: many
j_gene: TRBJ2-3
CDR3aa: ASSLLGEDTQY

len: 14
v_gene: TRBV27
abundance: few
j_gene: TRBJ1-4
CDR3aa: ASSLSQNTPYEKLF

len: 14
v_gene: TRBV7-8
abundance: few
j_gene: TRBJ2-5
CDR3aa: ASSLRGAMTGETQY

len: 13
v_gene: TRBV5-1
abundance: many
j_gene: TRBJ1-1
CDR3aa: ASSLGGGEDTEAF

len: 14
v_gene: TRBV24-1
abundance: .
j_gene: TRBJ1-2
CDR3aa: ATSDPTGGDLYGYT

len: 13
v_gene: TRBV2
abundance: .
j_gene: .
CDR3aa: ASSVSGGAFYEQY

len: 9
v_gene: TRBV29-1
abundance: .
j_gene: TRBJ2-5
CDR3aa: SVAGLETQY

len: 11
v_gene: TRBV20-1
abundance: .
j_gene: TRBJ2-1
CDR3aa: SPTSGRDYEQF

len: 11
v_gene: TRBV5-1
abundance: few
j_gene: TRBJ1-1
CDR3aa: ASSLARTEEAF

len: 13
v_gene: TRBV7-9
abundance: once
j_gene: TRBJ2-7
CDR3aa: ASSFGQGAPYEQY